This T cell receptor (beta chain) was obtained from a study of T cell repertoires in cytomegalovirus infection. Study-wide background: CMV infection and matching HLA type were both indicated by public TCR beta signatures.

V shed 5 bases and J 3 bases; nucleotides not matched to a gene: 4. Germline-derived CDR1 and CDR2 are SGHTA and FQGNSA. The CDR3 runs 15 residues. TCRdb processed the reads anew with MiXCR; each CDR3 protein has one entry. The sample lists about 69,000 distinct CDR3 sequences, about 29% occurring once. This clonotype was recorded at least ten times. What it recognizes is unknown. Study-wide points: It was HLA-C-restricted CMV-specific TCR beta clonotypes that dominated the response ex vivo.

The V call is TRBV7-2, the J call TRBJ1-3; TRBD1 aligns across 10 bases. The sequenced sample was CD8+ T cells from cultured PBMCs, obtained from culture after CMV antigen stimulation. The receptor was derived from a human donor in good health (CMV status not recorded). Some clones in this sample may be carry-over from other donors' samples. This chain's CDR3 is CASSKTGGSGNTIYF. In nucleotides, the CDR3 is TGTGCCAGCAGCAAGACAGGGGGCAGTGGAAACACCATATATTTT.